This TCR beta chain was identified in a study of CD8+ T cells in alopecia areata. Patients with alopecia areata provided lesional scalp punch biopsies as well as peripheral blood. It was from PBMCs that CD4+ and CD8+ T cells were sorted. As the sequencing template, cDNA was produced by extracting RNA and reverse transcribing it. The assay was immunoSEQ multiplex PCR, and TCRdb's table has in-frame clones only and misses some. The sample shows about 130,000 clones, under 60% of them seen only once. CDR3 length equals 12 residues. Deletions cut 4 bases from V and 5 bases from J, with 8 bases between. Germline CDR1 reads SGDLS; CDR2 reads YYNGEE.

This sequence originates from a human donor with alopecia areata. Specimen: CD4+ T cells sorted from blood, collected at week 0. The genes are TRBV9 and TRBJ2-3; D call uncertain. CDR3: CASSLSKDTQYF. As DNA, the CDR3 is TGTGCCAGCAGCCTCTCGAAAGATACGCAGTATTTT. The variable domain in full, completed from reference TRBV9 and TRBJ2-3, reads DSGVTQTPKHLITATGQRVTLRCSPRSGDLSVYWYQQSLDQGLQFLIQYYNGEERAKGNILERFSAQQFPDLHSELNLSSLELGDSALYFCASSLSKDTQYFGPGTRLTVL.